The source of this T cell receptor beta chain is a study of blood T cell repertoires in COVID-19. Germline values: CDR1 LGHDT, CDR2 YNNKEL (reference sequence). The V and J ends lost 2 bases and 5 bases respectively, with 13 bases between them. The CDR3 covers 16 residues. Authors' data handling: Scientists estimated how many nucleated cells there were by amplifying reference gene primers. Method: immunoSEQ multiplex PCR; TCRdb's copy keeps in-frame clones and lacks some. V, J and clone size reflect that table, while D and trimming were determined from the DNA. This table has about 220,000 clones, roughly 80% appearing once.

The rearrangement links TRBV3-1 (or the pseudogene TRBV3-2) to TRBJ1-6, with D unclear. Sequences were obtained from peripheral blood. The clonotype was recovered from a human donor in a cohort sampled during active COVID-19. In DNA, the CDR3 is TGTGCCAGCAGCCAATTGGTGGGCAGCAATAATTCACCCCTCCACTTT. Translation gives CASSQLVGSNNSPLHF.